This paragraph covers one T cell receptor beta chain sequence. No antigen is known for it. These data are taken from a study of cytomegalovirus exposure and HLA in healthy donors. Whole-study findings and limits: Researchers reported in a later analysis that common viral pathogens appeared linked to several top clusters. Later analysis showed most CMV-associated TCR beta chains appearing HLA-restricted.

Unmatched junction bases numbered 12, after V lost 1 base and J lost 3 bases. CDR1 and CDR2 from the germline V gene are SQVTM and ANQGSEA. CDR3 length: 16 amino acids. Primers: 60 Vbeta forward and 13 Jbeta reverse. Sequencing was performed with immunoSEQ multiplex PCR; in TCRdb, only in-frame clones are kept and a portion is missing. The table includes about 120,000 clones, roughly 80% detected once. This chain joins TRBV29-1 and TRBJ2-7; 7 positions agree with TRBD1. The TCR comes from a female donor in good health and CMV-seronegative. Sequencing used PBMCs. The CDR3 is CSVEGVLQGTVYEQYF. CDR3 bases: TGCAGCGTTGAAGGAGTCCTACAGGGGACCGTCTACGAGCAGTACTTC.